This TCR beta chain is drawn from a study of cytomegalovirus exposure and HLA in healthy donors. The PCR used 60 Vbeta and 13 Jbeta primers. The table came from immunoSEQ multiplex PCR; TCRdb's copy has only in-frame clones and leaves some out. The sample comprises 150,000 to 200,000 clones, 86% of which are singletons, and around 1.8% rests with the top ten. The clonotype comes from a woman in her late teens or twenties in good health and CMV-seronegative. The sequenced sample consisted of PBMCs.

As DNA, the CDR3 is TGTGCGTCGGGACTCTCCTACGAGCAGTACTTC. The encoded protein is CASGLSYEQYF. The chain employs TRBV2 and TRBJ2-7, with D perhaps matching TRBD2 (6 bases). Germline CDR1 is SNHLY and CDR2 is FYNNEI. CDR3 length: 11 residues. Looking up the rest from reference TRBV2 and TRBJ2-7 gives the full variable domain: EPEVTQTPSHQVTQMGQEVILRCVPISNHLYFYWYRQILGQKVEFLVSFYNNEISEKSEIFDDQFSVERPDGSNFTLKIRSTKLEDSAMYFCASGLSYEQYFGPGTRLTVT.